A selection of T cell receptor beta chains follows, all from one sample in a study of cytomegalovirus exposure and HLA in healthy donors. Libraries were prepared by immunoSEQ multiplex PCR; TCRdb keeps only in-frame clonotypes and omits some of them. The sample lists around 52,000 clones, over 90% occurring once. The sequenced sample consisted of PBMCs. The receptors stem from a woman younger than 30 in good health and CMV-seronegative. Each CDR3 is given with its conserved first and last residue. D genes are given only for firm matches. The size entry is marked missing in some rows and otherwise reads once, few, many or a size class.

j_gene: TRBJ2-5; v_gene: TRBV4-1; abundance: once; d_gene: TRBD2; CDR3nt: TGCGCCAGCAGCCAGGCTCCGCTAGCGGGAGGGCCAGTTCGACAAGAGACCCAGTACTTC; CDR3aa: CASSQAPLAGGPVRQETQYF
j_gene: TRBJ2-2; v_gene: TRBV6-5; abundance: NA; d_gene: TRBD2; CDR3nt: TGTGCCAGCAGTTACACTAGCGGGGGGGCCGGGGAGCTGTTTTTT; CDR3aa: CASSYTSGGAGELFF
j_gene: TRBJ1-2; v_gene: TRBV5-4; abundance: NA; d_gene: NA; CDR3nt: TGTGCCAGCAGCACGGACAGCTATGGCTACACCTTC; CDR3aa: CASSTDSYGYTF
j_gene: TRBJ2-7; v_gene: TRBV13; abundance: NA; d_gene: TRBD1; CDR3nt: TGTGCCAGCAGCTCAACAGGGGTACCCTACGAGCAGTACTTC; CDR3aa: CASSSTGVPYEQYF
j_gene: TRBJ1-1; v_gene: TRBV18; abundance: NA; d_gene: NA; CDR3nt: TGTGCCAGCTCATCTACTGGCGGGGGCACTGAAGCTTTCTTT; CDR3aa: CASSSTGGGTEAFF
j_gene: TRBJ1-1; v_gene: TRBV7-6; abundance: NA; d_gene: NA; CDR3nt: TGTGCCAGCAGCTTCGGTGAGGTACGGAGGACAGCGAAGAACACTGAAGCTTTCTTT; CDR3aa: CASSFGEVRRTAKNTEAFF
j_gene: TRBJ1-2; v_gene: TRBV7-9; abundance: few; d_gene: NA; CDR3nt: TGTGCCAGCAGCCAGGACACGAACGGCTACACCTTC; CDR3aa: CASSQDTNGYTF
j_gene: TRBJ2-5; v_gene: TRBV9; abundance: NA; d_gene: NA; CDR3nt: TGTGCCAGCAGCGGGTCTAAACAAGAGACCCAGTACTTC; CDR3aa: CASSGSKQETQYF
j_gene: TRBJ1-1; v_gene: TRBV9; abundance: NA; d_gene: NA; CDR3nt: TGTGCCAGCAGCGTAGTAGGCGCGGGCAACACTGAAGCTTTCTTT; CDR3aa: CASSVVGAGNTEAFF
j_gene: TRBJ1-2; v_gene: TRBV29-1; abundance: NA; d_gene: NA; CDR3nt: TGCAGCGTTGAACCGGGTCCATATGGCTACACCTTC; CDR3aa: CSVEPGPYGYTF
j_gene: TRBJ2-4; v_gene: TRBV21-1; abundance: NA; d_gene: NA; CDR3nt: TGTGCCAGCAGCAACCAACTAGCCAAAAACATTCAGTACTTC; CDR3aa: CASSNQLAKNIQYF
j_gene: TRBJ1-5; v_gene: TRBV19; abundance: NA; d_gene: NA; CDR3nt: TGTGCCAGTAGCCCGGACCCGGGGGGGTATCAGCCCCAGCATTTT; CDR3aa: CASSPDPGGYQPQHF
j_gene: TRBJ2-2; v_gene: TRBV5-5; abundance: NA; d_gene: TRBD1; CDR3nt: TGTGCCAGCAGTTATGCAGGGGGCGTAAGCACCGGGGAGCTGTTTTTT; CDR3aa: CASSYAGGVSTGELFF
j_gene: TRBJ2-6; v_gene: TRBV5-1; abundance: NA; d_gene: NA; CDR3nt: TGCGCCAGCAGTGGGGCCGTCAGCTCTGGGGCCAACGTCCTGACTTTC; CDR3aa: CASSGAVSSGANVLTF
j_gene: TRBJ1-3; v_gene: TRBV9; abundance: NA; d_gene: NA; CDR3nt: TGTGCCAGCAGCGAATCGGACAGATTGTCTGGAAACACCATATATTTT; CDR3aa: CASSESDRLSGNTIYF
j_gene: TRBJ2-1; v_gene: TRBV2; abundance: NA; d_gene: TRBD2; CDR3nt: TGTGCCAGCAGTGAATCTAGACTAGCGGGAGATATCGATGAGCAGTTCTTC; CDR3aa: CASSESRLAGDIDEQFF
j_gene: TRBJ2-3; v_gene: TRBV7-2; abundance: once; d_gene: NA; CDR3nt: TGTGCCAGCAGCCCACAGGGTTTCACAGATACGCAGTATTTT; CDR3aa: CASSPQGFTDTQYF
j_gene: TRBJ2-1; v_gene: TRBV6-4; abundance: few; d_gene: TRBD1; CDR3nt: TGTGCCAGCAGTCGCAACGACAGGGATGAGCAGTTCTTC; CDR3aa: CASSRNDRDEQFF
j_gene: TRBJ2-4; v_gene: TRBV2; abundance: NA; d_gene: TRBD2; CDR3nt: TGTGCCAGCACCGAAGGAGGGACTAGCGGGGGGGCGAACTTC; CDR3aa: CASTEGGTSGGANF
j_gene: TRBJ2-7; v_gene: TRBV9; abundance: once; d_gene: NA; CDR3nt: TGTGCCAGCAGCCCCCGACTTTCAAGTTACGAGCAGTACTTC; CDR3aa: CASSPRLSSYEQYF
j_gene: TRBJ2-7; v_gene: TRBV7-8; abundance: NA; d_gene: TRBD2; CDR3nt: TGTGCCAGCAGCCCACGGGGAGGGATCGAGCAGTACTTC; CDR3aa: CASSPRGGIEQYF
j_gene: TRBJ2-5; v_gene: TRBV2; abundance: NA; d_gene: TRBD1; CDR3nt: TGTGCCAGCAGTGGGGCCCCAGACAGGGTTGTAGAGACCCAGTACTTC; CDR3aa: CASSGAPDRVVETQYF
j_gene: TRBJ1-2; v_gene: TRBV6-6; abundance: NA; d_gene: NA; CDR3nt: TGTGCCAGCAGTTCGGGTTCTAACTATGGCTACACCTTC; CDR3aa: CASSSGSNYGYTF
j_gene: TRBJ1-2; v_gene: TRBV7-3; abundance: NA; d_gene: TRBD1; CDR3nt: TGTGCCAGCAGGCTCGACAGGGGGAGACCGACCCTTCACTTC; CDR3aa: CASRLDRGRPTLHF
j_gene: TRBJ1-2; v_gene: TRBV27; abundance: NA; d_gene: NA; CDR3nt: TGTGCCAGCAGTCCCGCCGGAGCGGGGAGCTATGGCTACACCTTC; CDR3aa: CASSPAGAGSYGYTF